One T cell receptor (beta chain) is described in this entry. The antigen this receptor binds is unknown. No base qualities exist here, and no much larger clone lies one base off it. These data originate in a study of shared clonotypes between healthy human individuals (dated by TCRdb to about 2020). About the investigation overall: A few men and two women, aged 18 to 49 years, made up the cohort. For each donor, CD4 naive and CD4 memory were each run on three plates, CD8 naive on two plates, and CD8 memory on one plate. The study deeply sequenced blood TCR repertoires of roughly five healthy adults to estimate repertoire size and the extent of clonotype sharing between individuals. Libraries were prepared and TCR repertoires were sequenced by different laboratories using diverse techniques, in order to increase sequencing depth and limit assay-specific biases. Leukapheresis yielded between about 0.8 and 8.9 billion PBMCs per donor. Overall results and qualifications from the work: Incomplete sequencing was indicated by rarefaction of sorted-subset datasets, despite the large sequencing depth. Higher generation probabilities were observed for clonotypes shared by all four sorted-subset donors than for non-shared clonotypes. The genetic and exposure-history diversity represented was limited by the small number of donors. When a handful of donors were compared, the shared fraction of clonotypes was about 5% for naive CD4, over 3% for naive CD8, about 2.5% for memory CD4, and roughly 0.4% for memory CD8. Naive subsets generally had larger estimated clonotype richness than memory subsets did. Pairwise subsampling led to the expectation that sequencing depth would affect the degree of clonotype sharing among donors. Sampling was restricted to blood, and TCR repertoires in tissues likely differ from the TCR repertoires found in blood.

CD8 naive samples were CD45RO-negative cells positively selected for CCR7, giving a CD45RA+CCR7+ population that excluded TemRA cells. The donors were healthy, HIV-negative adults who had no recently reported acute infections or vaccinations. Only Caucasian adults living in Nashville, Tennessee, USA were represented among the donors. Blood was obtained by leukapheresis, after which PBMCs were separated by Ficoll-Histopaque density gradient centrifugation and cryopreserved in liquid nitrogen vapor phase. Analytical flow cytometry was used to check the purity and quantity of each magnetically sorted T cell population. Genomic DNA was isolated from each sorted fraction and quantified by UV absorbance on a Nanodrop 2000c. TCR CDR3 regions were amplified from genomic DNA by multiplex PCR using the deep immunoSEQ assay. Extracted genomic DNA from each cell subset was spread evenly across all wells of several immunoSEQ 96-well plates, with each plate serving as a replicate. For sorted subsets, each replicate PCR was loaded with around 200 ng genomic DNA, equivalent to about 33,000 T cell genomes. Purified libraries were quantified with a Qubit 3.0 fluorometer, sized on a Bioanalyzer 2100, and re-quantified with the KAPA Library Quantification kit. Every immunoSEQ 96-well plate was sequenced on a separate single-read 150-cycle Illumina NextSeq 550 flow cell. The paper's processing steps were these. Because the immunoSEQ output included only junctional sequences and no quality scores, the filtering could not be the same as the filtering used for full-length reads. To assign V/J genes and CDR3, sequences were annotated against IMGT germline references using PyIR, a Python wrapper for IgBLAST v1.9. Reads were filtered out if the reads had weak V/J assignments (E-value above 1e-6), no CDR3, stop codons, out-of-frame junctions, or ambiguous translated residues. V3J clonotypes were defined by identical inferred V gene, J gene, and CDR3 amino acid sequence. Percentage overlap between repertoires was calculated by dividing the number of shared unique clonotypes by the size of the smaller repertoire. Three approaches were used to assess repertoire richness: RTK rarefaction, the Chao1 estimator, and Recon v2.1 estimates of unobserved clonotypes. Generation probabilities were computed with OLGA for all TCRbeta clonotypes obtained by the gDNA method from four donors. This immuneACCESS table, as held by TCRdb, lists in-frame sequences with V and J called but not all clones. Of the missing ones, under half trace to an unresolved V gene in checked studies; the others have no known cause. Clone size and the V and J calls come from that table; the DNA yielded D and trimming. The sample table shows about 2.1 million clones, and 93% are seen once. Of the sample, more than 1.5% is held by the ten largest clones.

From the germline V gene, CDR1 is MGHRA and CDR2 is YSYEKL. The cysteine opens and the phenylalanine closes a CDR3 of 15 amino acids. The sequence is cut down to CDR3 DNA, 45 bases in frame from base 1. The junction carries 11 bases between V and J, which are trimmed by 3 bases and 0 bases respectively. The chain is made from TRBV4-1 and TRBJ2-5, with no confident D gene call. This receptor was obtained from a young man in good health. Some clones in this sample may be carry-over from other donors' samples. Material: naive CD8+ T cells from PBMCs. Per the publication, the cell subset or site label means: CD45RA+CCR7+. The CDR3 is CASSQSTGYQETQYF. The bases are TGCGCCAGCAGCCAGTCGACCGGGTACCAAGAGACCCAGTACTTC.